The clone carrying this TCR beta chain has more than one count but fewer than ten. The time point denotes: neoterminal ileum biopsy at postoperative endoscopy, about 6 months after surgery. Assay: immunoSEQ multiplex PCR; the TCRdb copy retains only in-frame clones and omits some. Altogether some 9,200 clones are present, roughly 85% being singletons, with the ten largest covering roughly 20%. The sample is drawn from a study of T cell repertoires in ileal Crohn's disease. Turning to the study itself: Biopsies of the neoterminal ileum at postoperative colonoscopy form M6 samples.

The germline V gene has CDR1 SGHDT and CDR2 YYEEEE. V was clipped by 2 bases and J by 8 bases; unmatched bases: 20. The length of the CDR3 is 18 residues. This chain connects TRBV5-6 to TRBJ1-2; TRBD1 matches at 8 bases. The TCR sequence derives from an adult with Crohn's disease. The sample was ileal tissue. This CDR3 reads CASSFLVSGAGGVSGYTF. The CDR3 DNA reads as TGTGCCAGCAGCTTTTTGGTGTCCGGGGCAGGGGGCGTTTCGGGCTACACCTTC.